The rows below give T cell receptor beta chains drawn from one sample of a study of regulatory T cells in long-lasting Graves disease. TCRdb independently ran MiXCR on the multiplex PCR reads; one entry per CDR3 protein. The repertoire consists of some 370,000 distinct CDR3 sequences, with about a fifth occurring once and the leading ten covering about a fifth. Specimen: peripheral blood mononuclear cells (PBMCs), collected when the disease was refractory, from a patient treated with antithyroid drugs. These receptors were obtained from a female donor with Graves disease. Each CDR3 is given with its conserved first and last residue. The D gene is left open where the match is weak. Part of the rows lack a size; the others show once, few, many or a class for expanded clones.

D,J,size,V,CDR3,DNA
.,TRBJ2-7,many,TRBV2,CASKVGDSYEQYF,TGTGCCAGCAAGGTCGGGGACTCCTACGAGCAGTACTTC
TRBD1,TRBJ1-1,.,TRBV20-1,CSARAQGTGEAFF,TGCAGTGCTAGAGCCCAAGGGACAGGGGAAGCTTTCTTT
.,TRBJ1-4,.,TRBV7-9,CASSLDMDEKLFF,TGTGCCAGCAGCTTAGATATGGATGAAAAACTGTTTTTT
TRBD1,TRBJ1-1,many,TRBV12-5,CASKPGPGQGNTEAFF,TGTGCTAGTAAACCCGGGCCGGGACAGGGAAACACTGAAGCTTTCTTT
TRBD2,TRBJ2-5,.,TRBV6-1,CASSLTSGSWETQYF,TGTGCCAGCAGCCTGACTAGCGGGAGTTGGGAGACCCAGTACTTC
TRBD2,TRBJ2-3,.,TRBV20-1,CSASAGVTDTQYF,TGCAGTGCTAGTGCGGGAGTCACAGATACGCAGTATTTT
.,TRBJ2-5,many,TRBV20-1,CSARVIAWETQYF,TGCAGTGCTAGAGTGATCGCCTGGGAGACCCAGTACTTC
.,TRBJ1-1,few,TRBV7-9,CASSPHGRVGDTEAFF,TGTGCCAGCAGCCCCCACGGAAGGGTAGGTGACACTGAAGCTTTCTTT
.,TRBJ2-7,.,TRBV11-2,CASSPPWGEQYF,TGTGCCAGCAGCCCCCCTTGGGGGGAGCAGTACTTC
.,TRBJ2-7,few,TRBV30,CACARYSYEQYF,TGTGCCTGTGCGAGGTATTCCTACGAGCAGTACTTC
.,TRBJ2-7,few,TRBV6-2/TRBV6-3,CASRDLTYEQYF,TGTGCCAGCAGGGACTTAACCTACGAGCAGTACTTC
.,TRBJ2-7,.,TRBV6-1,CASTRPPEQYF,TGTGCCAGCACCCGTCCCCCCGAGCAGTACTTC
.,TRBJ2-7,many,TRBV7-3,CASSLSRSGEQYF,TGTGCCAGCAGCTTAAGCCGTAGTGGCGAGCAGTACTTC
.,TRBJ2-7,many,TRBV12-3/TRBV12-4,CASSLSGDLSYEQYF,TGTGCCAGCAGCCTATCCGGGGATCTTTCCTACGAGCAGTACTTC
.,TRBJ1-6,.,TRBV6-4,CASSLRDGYNSPLHF,TGTGCCAGCTCACTCCGGGACGGTTATAATTCACCCCTCCACTTT
.,TRBJ2-3,few,TRBV7-2,CASREGGTTDTQYF,TGTGCCAGCAGAGAGGGGGGGACTACAGATACGCAGTATTTT
TRBD1,TRBJ2-2,few,TRBV29-1,CSVGGQGVSGELFF,TGCAGCGTGGGGGGACAGGGTGTGTCCGGGGAGCTGTTTTTT
.,TRBJ2-2,.,TRBV14,CASSQLEGFPGELFF,TGTGCCAGCAGCCAACTAGAGGGTTTTCCCGGGGAGCTGTTTTTT
.,TRBJ2-7,many,TRBV28,CATSGFLYEQYF,TGTGCCACCTCGGGGTTTCTCTACGAGCAGTACTTC
TRBD1,TRBJ1-2,many,TRBV5-1,CASSLFGTGGALSYGYTF,TGCGCCAGCAGCTTGTTCGGGACAGGGGGCGCCCTGAGTTATGGCTACACCTTC
TRBD2,TRBJ2-5,.,TRBV5-6,CASSFRPPGREETQYF,TGTGCCAGCAGCTTCAGACCTCCCGGGAGGGAAGAGACCCAGTACTTC
TRBD2,TRBJ2-7,many,TRBV20-1,CSALERESYEQYF,TGCAGTGCACTAGAGCGGGAGTCCTACGAGCAGTACTTC
.,TRBJ1-3,.,TRBV6-1,CASSRSGSSGNTIYF,TGTGCCAGCAGTCGGTCGGGCAGCTCTGGAAACACCATATATTTT
TRBD1,TRBJ2-4,many,TRBV28,CASGPRGTGADGNIQYF,TGTGCCAGCGGCCCCCGAGGGACAGGGGCCGACGGAAACATTCAGTACTTC
.,TRBJ2-2,few,TRBV7-8,CASSLMVVSGELFF,TGTGCCAGCAGCTTAATGGTAGTATCCGGGGAGCTGTTTTTT
.,TRBJ2-1,.,TRBV15,CATSRDWSGEQFF,TGTGCCACCAGCAGAGATTGGAGCGGTGAGCAGTTCTTC
.,TRBJ2-2,few,TRBV7-9,CASSFETYTGELFF,TGTGCCAGCAGCTTTGAGACTTACACCGGGGAGCTGTTTTTT
TRBD2,TRBJ2-2,.,TRBV7-7,CASSSRLAGVFANTGELFF,TGTGCTAGCAGCTCTCGACTAGCGGGGGTATTCGCGAACACCGGGGAGCTGTTTTTT